The 29 T cell receptor beta chains given below trace back to one sample, sequenced in a study of regulatory T cells in long-lasting Graves disease. Time point meaning: newly diagnosed GD, antithyroid drugs for less than 3 months. PBMCs were the source of the RNA used for TCR sequencing. Arm-PCR of CDR3 regions and iRepertoire HTBI primers were the basis on which TCR beta libraries were built. TCRdb fed the multiplex PCR reads into MiXCR, producing one record per CDR3 protein. Of 300,000 to 400,000 distinct CDR3 sequences in the sample, approximately 15% were seen once. The data were also submitted as part of a second study, on T cells in Graves' hyperthyroidism and ophthalmopathy.

This specimen consisted of peripheral blood mononuclear cells (PBMCs), obtained at new diagnosis, from a patient treated with antithyroid drugs. These receptors were collected from a man in his forties with Graves disease.

This clonotype occurred many times. This chain links TRBV5-1 with TRBJ1-2; TRBD1 matches at 8 bases. This CDR3 has 14 amino acids. Per germline, CDR1 SGHRS and CDR2 YFSETQ. V shed 5 bases, J shed 13 bases, and the junction held 16 bases outside the gene matches. This CDR3 reads CASRRPGQDFLFTF. CDR3 sequence (DNA): TGCGCCAGCAGACGACCGGGACAGGACTTCCTTTTCACCTTC.

This clonotype was detected many times. The gene calls are TRBV15 and TRBJ2-7; 7 bases are a match to TRBD1. J gave up 9 bases and V 0 bases, and 11 bases lay outside the gene matches. This CDR3 has 15 amino acids. Germline CDR1 and CDR2: LNHNV and YYDKDF (reference sequence). The CDR3 region has the DNA TGTGCCACCAGCAGAGATCATGATCAGGGGGTTCGGCAGTACTTC. It encodes CATSRDHDQGVRQYF.

This clonotype was found a few times. The chain employs TRBV6-1 and TRBJ2-7; 9 bases align to TRBD2. Germline V gene sequence: CDR1 MNHNS, CDR2 SASEGT. This CDR3 contains 15 residues. Trimming cost V 7 bases and J 2 bases; bases outside gene matches: 9. In DNA form, the CDR3 reads TGTGCCAGCATCGGGGCTAGCGGGGCCCCCTACGAGCAGTACTTC. Its translation: CASIGASGAPYEQYF.

The table lists this clonotype with many counts. The chain links TRBV28 to TRBJ2-7; 8 bases are a match to TRBD1. Germline CDR1 MDHEN, CDR2 SYDVKM. Trimming removed 4 bases from V and 2 bases from J; junction bases left unmatched: 19. The CDR3 spans 19 residues. CDR3 sequence reads: CASSSTYQGQDRIPYEQYF. Here the CDR3 DNA reads TGTGCCAGCAGTTCAACCTACCAGGGACAGGACCGTATCCCCTACGAGCAGTACTTC. Filled out from reference TRBV28 and TRBJ2-7, the complete variable domain reads DVKVTQSSRYLVKRTGEKVFLECVQDMDHENMFWYRQDPGLGLRLIYFSYDVKMKEKGDIPEGYSVSREKKERFSLILESASTNQTSMYLCASSSTYQGQDRIPYEQYFGPGTRLTVT.

This clonotype was counted many times. The J gene is TRBJ1-2, the V gene TRBV6-1, with 10 bases matching TRBD1. The germline gives CDR1 MNHNS, CDR2 SASEGT. Trimming took 8 bases from V and 7 from J; bases not matched to a gene: 13. This CDR3 is 15 amino acids long. This CDR3 reads CASQEPGQGYSGYTF. The CDR3 region has the DNA TGTGCCAGCCAGGAACCGGGACAGGGGTATTCTGGCTACACCTTC.

The chain recombines TRBV6-1 with TRBJ1-1, with 8 bases aligning to TRBD1. The V segment lost 9 bases and the J segment 0 bases; nucleotides outside the gene matches: 18. Germline V gene data show CDR1 as MNHNS and CDR2 as SASEGT. The CDR3 runs to 18 residues. The CDR3 nucleotides are TGTGCCAGTTTTACTGTAACCCCGGACAGGGACATGAACACTGAAGCTTTCTTT. This gives the protein CASFTVTPDRDMNTEAFF.

The chain uses TRBV19 and TRBJ2-3, with D perhaps matching TRBD2 (5 bases). Trimming cost V 5 bases and J 7 bases, with 16 bases left between them. Per germline, CDR1 LNHDA and CDR2 SQIVND (reference sequence). The length of the CDR3 is 14 residues. The CDR3 sequence: CASSEDWERYTQYF. The CDR3 DNA sequence: TGTGCCAGTAGTGAGGACTGGGAAAGGTATACGCAGTATTTT. Variable domain in full (rest from reference TRBV19 and TRBJ2-3): DGGITQSPKYLFRKEGQNVTLSCEQNLNHDAMYWYRQDPGQGLRLIYYSQIVNDFQKGDIAEGYSVSREKKESFPLTVTSAQKNPTAFYLCASSEDWERYTQYFGPGTRLTVL.

This clonotype appeared many times. The chain combines TRBV2 with TRBJ2-3; tentatively, D is TRBD1 or TRBD2 (7 bases each). With 3 bases removed from V and 4 bases from J, the gap between germline ends came to 11 bases. The CDR3 is made up of 14 amino acids. Germline values: CDR1 SNHLY, CDR2 FYNNEI. The CDR3 nucleotides are TGTGCCAGCAGTGACCAGGGGGGGCCAGATACGCAGTATTTT. Its translation is CASSDQGGPDTQYF.

This clonotype was counted at least ten times. The chain is built from TRBV28 and TRBJ2-7, with D hard to call. The CDR3 has 13 amino acids. V was clipped by 4 bases and J by 2 bases, with 9 bases between them. Germline V CDR1 and CDR2: MDHEN, SYDVKM. The CDR3 loop reads CASSSIQTYEQYF. The CDR3 DNA reads as TGTGCCAGCAGTTCGATACAGACCTACGAGCAGTACTTC. Using reference TRBV28 and TRBJ2-7 for the parts outside the CDR3, the full variable domain is DVKVTQSSRYLVKRTGEKVFLECVQDMDHENMFWYRQDPGLGLRLIYFSYDVKMKEKGDIPEGYSVSREKKERFSLILESASTNQTSMYLCASSSIQTYEQYFGPGTRLTVT.

This clonotype was detected many times. J is TRBJ2-5 and V is TRBV20-1; D is perhaps TRBD2 (6 bases). V lost 1 base to trimming and J lost 4 bases, with 10 bases between them. CDR3 length equals 13 residues. Germline V gene lookup returns CDR1 DFQATT and CDR2 SNEGSKA (reference sequence). CDR3 nucleotides: TGCAGTGCTAGAGCCCCGGGACTAGAGACCCAGTACTTC. Its protein product is CSARAPGLETQYF.

This clonotype was seen only a few times. The rearrangement links TRBV27 to TRBJ1-4, with TRBD1 as a possible D gene (5 bases). The germline V and J ends were trimmed by 5 bases and 4 bases, with 11 bases remaining between them. The CDR3 sequence is 14 residues long. Germline V CDR1 and CDR2: MNHEY, SMNVEV (reference sequence). CDR3 nucleotides: TGTGCCAGCAGTCCGGGACGGCTTAATGAAAAACTGTTTTTT. Protein product: CASSPGRLNEKLFF.

This clonotype was recorded a few times. At one end the junction does not follow the germline gene, possibly because of a read error. The V gene is TRBV7-2, the J gene TRBJ2-1, with 8 bases identical to TRBD2. In germline, CDR1 is SGHTA, CDR2 FQGNSA. The CDR3 is 16 residues long. The CDR3 DNA follows: TGTGCCAGCAGCGTAGCAATGAGCGGGGGTTACAATGAGCAGTTCTTC. Its translation: CASSVAMSGGYNEQFF.

There are many counts of this clonotype. This chain uses TRBV7-3 with TRBJ2-5, with D unresolved. The V gene lost 1 base and the J gene lost 2 bases, with 5 bases spanning the gap. This CDR3 contains 13 residues. Germline-derived CDR1 and CDR2 are SGHTA and FQGTGA. Here the CDR3 reads CASSLSQQETQYF. The DNA of the CDR3 is TGTGCCAGCAGCTTAAGTCAGCAAGAGACCCAGTACTTC.

A word on this clonotype: A single base separates this from a much larger clone, so it may be a read error. The V and J genes are TRBV29-1 and TRBJ2-5, with 11 bases lining up with TRBD1. The CDR3 extends over 15 amino acids. Germline assignment: CDR1 SQVTM and CDR2 ANQGSEA. This CDR3 is CGVDRGQGGLGTQYF. DNA of the CDR3: TGCGGCGTTGACAGGGGACAGGGGGGATTAGGGACCCAGTACTTC.

The rearrangement joins TRBV28 to TRBJ1-5; D is possibly TRBD1 (5 bases). The germline V gene has CDR1 MDHEN and CDR2 SYDVKM. The CDR3 has 13 residues. Trimming shortened V by 6 bases and J by 7 bases, and 13 bases separated the two germline ends. The DNA for the CDR3 is TGTGCCAGCAGGGCGCCAGGGAGGCAGCCCCAGCATTTT. Translating gives CASRAPGRQPQHF.

This clonotype has a handful of counts. A much more abundant neighbour one base away suggests this may be a read error. The rearrangement links TRBV11-1 to TRBJ2-2, with a weak D call TRBD2 (6 bases). Germline assignment: CDR1 SGHAT and CDR2 FQDESV (reference sequence). The length of the CDR3 is 15 residues. The CDR3 here is CASSLGWPNTGGLFF. CDR3 coding DNA: TGTGCCAGCAGCTTGGGTTGGCCAAACACCGGGGGGCTGTTTTTT.

At least ten counts were recorded for this clonotype. The genes are TRBV20-1 and TRBJ2-7, with TRBD1 matching 10 bases. Germline V gives CDR1 DFQATT, CDR2 SNEGSKA (reference sequence). The V and J ends lost 5 bases and 1 base, in that order; junction bases with no gene match: 11. CDR3 length: 16 residues. The CDR3 DNA reads as TGCAGTGCTCGACCGGGACAGGGGAGGAGGTCCTACGAGCAGTACTTC. It codes for CSARPGQGRRSYEQYF.

This clonotype has just a few counts. This chain uses TRBV7-2 with TRBJ1-2; D remains unclear. V was trimmed by 5 bases and J by 5 bases, leaving 15 bases between them. Germline CDR1 and CDR2: SGHTA and FQGNSA. The CDR3 has 14 residues. The CDR3 DNA is TGTGCCAGCAGCACCGGGCCAGGACCGTATGGCTACACCTTC. Amino acid sequence: CASSTGPGPYGYTF.

In this sample, this clonotype turned up many times. This rearrangement joins TRBV5-1 to TRBJ2-7; 13 bases agree with TRBD2. CDR3 length: 17 amino acids. Germline V lookup: CDR1 SGHRS, CDR2 YFSETQ. The ends lost 4 bases at V and 8 bases at J; junction bases unmatched: 15. CDR3 loop: CASSSLTTSGGAMQQYF. The CDR3 DNA sequence: TGCGCCAGCAGCAGCCTAACAACTAGCGGGGGGGCCATGCAGCAGTACTTC. The full variable domain, its missing parts supplied by reference TRBV5-1 and TRBJ2-7, is KAGVTQTPRYLIKTRGQQVTLSCSPISGHRSVSWYQQTPGQGLQFLFEYFSETQRNKGNFPGRFSGRQFSNSRSEMNVSTLELGDSALYLCASSSLTTSGGAMQQYFGPGTRLTVT.

This clonotype came up many times. The rearrangement links TRBV6-5 to TRBJ1-1; tentatively, D is TRBD1 (5 bases). Trimming took off 4 bases at V and 6 bases at J, with 12 bases between the two ends. The length of the CDR3 is 13 residues. CDR1 and CDR2 from the germline V gene are MNHEY and SVGAGI. The CDR3 region is CASSSTRGPEAFF. Written as DNA, the CDR3 is TGTGCCAGCAGTTCGACCCGGGGCCCTGAAGCTTTCTTT.

A note on this clonotype: It may be a read error: a sequence one base away is much more abundant. Here the CDR3 omits its conserved ending phenylalanine or tryptophan, so a read error is the likely source. The chain employs TRBV2 and TRBJ2-3, with D possibly matching TRBD1 (5 bases). Germline CDR1 reads SNHLY; CDR2 reads FYNNEI. The CDR3 spans 11 residues. Trimming removed 6 bases from V and 5 bases from J, with 6 bases in between. Written as DNA, the CDR3 is TGTGCCAGCAGAGGGGAAGATACGCAGTATTTA. Protein: CASRGEDTQYL.

The chain links TRBV6-5 to TRBJ2-2; 9 bases fit TRBD1. The CDR3 has 16 amino acids. V gave up 2 bases and J gave up 4 bases; unmatched junction bases: 5. Germline V gene lookup returns CDR1 MNHEY and CDR2 SVGAGI. CDR3 sequence: CASSYAGTGFTGELFF. As DNA, the CDR3 is TGTGCCAGCAGTTACGCCGGGACAGGGTTCACCGGGGAGCTGTTTTTT.

The table lists this clonotype with many counts. The chain combines TRBV6-2 or TRBV6-3 with TRBJ1-3; D is undetermined. CDR3 size: 15 residues. Trimming left V 5 bases short and J 0 bases short, with 11 bases between. Germline V gives CDR1 MNHEY, CDR2 SVGEGT. CDR3 sequence (DNA): TGTGCCAGCAGTGATTCGGCCTACTCTGGAAACACCATATATTTT. This translates into CASSDSAYSGNTIYF.

CDR3 in DNA: TGTGCCAGCAAAGGCAGACCGATGGAAAAACTGTTTTTT. Amino acid sequence: CASKGRPMEKLFF. The V call is TRBV6-1, the J call TRBJ1-4; D unresolved. CDR3 length: 13 residues. Trimming removed 7 bases at V and 8 bases at J, with 14 bases between. Germline values: CDR1 MNHNS, CDR2 SASEGT.

Points on this clonotype: A far larger clone is only one base removed, so a read error is likely. The V and J genes are TRBV10-3 and TRBJ1-1; TRBD1 matches 10 bases. Looked up from germline, CDR1 is ENHRY and CDR2 is SYGVKD. J gave up 3 bases and V 4 bases, and 5 bases lay outside the gene matches. This CDR3 is built from 15 residues. CDR3 protein: CAISGGQGRYTEAFF. DNA of the CDR3: TGTGCCATCAGTGGGGGACAGGGGAGGTACACTGAAGCTTTCTTT.

This clonotype has only a few counts. The chain recombines TRBV4-1 with TRBJ1-1, with 9 bases lining up with TRBD1. The J segment lost 4 bases and the V segment lost 4 bases, leaving 4 bases of the junction unmatched. The CDR3 length is 14 residues. Per the germline V gene, CDR1 is MGHRA and CDR2 is YSYEKL. This CDR3 is CASSRLTGGTEAFF. CDR3 nucleotide sequence: TGCGCCAGCAGCCGCCTGACAGGGGGCACTGAAGCTTTCTTT.

This clonotype was picked up a small number of times. This chain joins TRBV5-1 and TRBJ2-5, with 12 bases fitting TRBD2. Germline CDR1 reads SGHRS; CDR2 reads YFSETQ. V lost 0 bases to trimming and J lost 1 base; unmatched junction nucleotides: 7. This CDR3 spans 18 amino acids. Here the CDR3 reads CASSLASGGAGRQETQYF. The DNA for the CDR3 is TGCGCCAGCAGCTTGGCTAGCGGGGGGGCTGGCCGCCAAGAGACCCAGTACTTC. Looking up the rest from reference TRBV5-1 and TRBJ2-5 gives the full variable domain: KAGVTQTPRYLIKTRGQQVTLSCSPISGHRSVSWYQQTPGQGLQFLFEYFSETQRNKGNFPGRFSGRQFSNSRSEMNVSTLELGDSALYLCASSLASGGAGRQETQYFGPGTRLLVL.

This clonotype was picked up many times. The J gene is TRBJ1-2, the V gene TRBV6-1, with TRBD1 as a possible D gene (6 bases). The CDR3 is made up of 14 amino acids. Germline lookup yields CDR1 MNHNS and CDR2 SASEGT. Trimming pared 7 bases from V and 1 base from J, leaving 13 bases between. The CDR3 DNA reads TGTGCCAGCACCTTCAGGGGTAGTAACTATGGCTACACCTTC. Protein product: CASTFRGSNYGYTF.

This sequence joins TRBV6-4 and TRBJ2-3, with 10 bases matching TRBD2. Germline-derived CDR1 and CDR2 are MRHNA and SNTAGT. Trimming removed 0 bases from V and 1 base from J; junction bases left unmatched: 1. The CDR3 spans 16 residues. The CDR3 region is CASSDSGTSGTDTQYF. For the CDR3, the DNA is TGTGCCAGCAGTGACTCCGGGACTAGCGGCACAGATACGCAGTATTTT.